This TCR beta chain emerged from a study of graft-versus-host responses after intestinal transplantation. In the study overall: Uniformly, recipients were administered anti-thymocyte globulin induction with subsequent tacrolimus and steroids for roughly three years. Study-level findings and limits: GvH clones were identified in recipient marrow, with some first appearing in ileum or blood. Patients with graft-donor T cell macrochimerism had high graft-versus-host to host-versus-graft clonal ratios in allografts.

Remarks on this clone: Its cognate antigen is unknown.

Measured with immunoSEQ multiplex PCR; TCRdb has only the in-frame clones, and not every one. The table includes thousands of clones, around 92% detected once. V was clipped by 3 bases and J by 3 bases; unmatched bases: 2. CDR1 is PRHDT, CDR2 FYEKMQ, per germline (reference sequence). This CDR3 contains 14 residues. The rearrangement joins TRBV13 to TRBJ1-3; 7 nucleotides agree with TRBD1. The sequence was obtained from a human patient who received an intestinal transplant, so some T cells may come from the graft donor. The material sequenced was PBMCs, taken roughly 32 days after intestinal transplant. The CDR3 DNA sequence: TGTGCCAGCAGCTTCCGACAGGGTGGAAACACCATATATTTT. Protein product: CASSFRQGGNTIYF.